This T cell receptor (beta chain) was sequenced in a study of T cell repertoires in cytomegalovirus infection. Background on the study: Peptides in the study included HLA-C-restricted and HLA-B-restricted CMV epitopes. Both a matching HLA type and CMV infection were indicated by public TCR beta signatures.

TCRdb re-called the reads with MiXCR, one entry per CDR3 protein. Of more than 250,000 distinct CDR3 sequences in the sample, around 25% were seen once. Study-wide points: Summed public TCR beta family frequency identified CMV carriers bearing the relevant HLA. The ex vivo response showed dominance by HLA-C-restricted CMV-specific TCR beta clonotypes.

This clonotype was counted ten times or more. Its antigen is undetermined. This clonotype was obtained from a human donor in good health (CMV status not recorded). Some clones in this sample may be carry-over from other donors' samples. This material consisted of cultured PBMCs, taken from culture after CMV antigen stimulation.

CDR3 nucleotide sequence: TGTGCCAGCAGAACGGAGCGGGAGGCCCAAGAGACCCAGTACTTC. Translation: CASRTEREAQETQYF. The chain carries TRBV12-3 or TRBV12-4 and TRBJ2-5; 9 bases line up with TRBD2. There are 15 residues in the CDR3. J was trimmed by 1 base and V by 6 bases; bases with no gene match: 6.